This T cell receptor beta chain derives from a study of blood T cell repertoires in COVID-19. Study details: There were acute and convalescent COVID-19 samples, and they came from the United States, Italy and Spain. Nucleic acid was either cDNA or gDNA, and it came from T cells, B-cell-depleted T cells, or PBMCs.

Per the original methods: Amplification of reference gene primers was used by the study to estimate nucleated cell counts. The repertoire was sequenced with immunoSEQ multiplex PCR; TCRdb's copy has only in-frame clones and lacks some. V, J and clone size are taken as reported in that table, and D and trimming were inferred from the DNA itself. Among more than 40,000 clones listed, around 90% were seen once. The CDR3 runs to 15 residues. The trim removed 4 bases at V and 3 bases at J, leaving 4 bases unmatched. Germline values: CDR1 SGHNT, CDR2 YYREEE (reference sequence). The TCR comes from a man aged 80 or over with acute or convalescent COVID-19. Sequencing was performed on peripheral blood. The chain is built from TRBV5-4 and TRBJ2-1; TRBD1 matches at 10 bases. In DNA form, the CDR3 reads TGTGCCAGCAGCCCTAGGACAGGGGGCTACAATGAGCAGTTCTTC. Residues: CASSPRTGGYNEQFF.